Shown below are 13 T cell receptor beta chains from a single sample sequenced in a study of cytomegalovirus exposure and HLA in healthy donors (dated by TCRdb to the late 2010s). Receptor amplification or capture employed the immunoSEQ multiplex PCR assay. For the multiplex PCR, a mixture combining 60 forward primers for TCR Vbeta segments and 13 reverse primers for TCR Jbeta segments was used. TCRdb took over this immuneACCESS table, retaining in-frame rearrangements with V and J assigned. Such tables are incomplete; in checked studies, under half of the missing clones stem from an unresolved V gene, and the remainder is unexplained. The sample table holds 150,000 to 180,000 clones, of which 70% to 80% were seen once. 9.5% to 15% of the sample is in the top ten clones. The source material was PBMCs. These receptors originate from a man aged 30 to 45 in good health and CMV-seropositive.

The rearrangement uses TRBV30 and TRBJ1-1; possibly TRBD1 for D (6 bases). Germline CDR1 is GTSNPN and CDR2 is SVGIG (reference sequence). Trimming removed 2 bases from V and 10 bases from J, with 14 bases in between. The CDR3 contains 12 residues. CDR3 in amino acids: CAWSSTGQAAFF. CDR3 in DNA: TGTGCCTGGAGTTCAACAGGGCAGGCAGCTTTCTTT.

This clone has more than one count but fewer than ten. The chain combines TRBV6-6 with TRBJ2-3; D might be TRBD2 (5 bases). The CDR3 is made up of 16 amino acids. V lost 0 bases to trimming and J lost 2 bases, with 12 bases between them. From germline, CDR1 is MNHNY and CDR2 SVGAGI (reference sequence). The chain's CDR3 is CASSYSGRKLTDTQYF. CDR3 nucleotides: TGTGCCAGCAGTTACTCGGGGAGAAAACTCACAGATACGCAGTATTTT.

The chain uses TRBV10-1 and TRBJ2-1; the D gene is possibly TRBD2 (6 bases). Trimming left V 9 bases short and J 10 bases short, with 13 bases between. Germline assignment: CDR1 WNHNN and CDR2 SYGVQD (reference sequence). This CDR3 contains 11 residues. CDR3 loop: CASRKGLEQFF. CDR3 nucleotide sequence: TGCGCCAGTAGAAAGGGACTGGAGCAGTTCTTC.

The V gene is TRBV2, the J gene TRBJ2-1, with 11 bases identical to TRBD2. The CDR3 spans 15 residues. Germline loops: CDR1 SNHLY, CDR2 FYNNEI. After removal of 6 bases from V and 2 bases from J, the junction contained 3 bases not matched to a gene. The CDR3 DNA follows: TGTGCCAGCAGCCAGGGACTAGCGGCCTACAATGAGCAGTTCTTC. Amino acid sequence: CASSQGLAAYNEQFF. Full variable domain (rest looked up from reference TRBV2 and TRBJ2-1): EPEVTQTPSHQVTQMGQEVILRCVPISNHLYFYWYRQILGQKVEFLVSFYNNEISEKSEIFDDQFSVERPDGSNFTLKIRSTKLEDSAMYFCASSQGLAAYNEQFFGPGTRLTVL.

This clone was seen a few times. V is TRBV7-9 and J is TRBJ1-1; a weak D match, TRBD1 (5 bases). V was clipped by 5 bases and J by 1 base, with 8 bases between them. The CDR3 sequence is 13 residues long. The germline V gene encodes CDR1 SEHNR and CDR2 FQNEAQ (reference sequence). As DNA, the CDR3 is TGTGCCAGCAGCCCACAGGCGAACACTGAAGCTTTCTTT. Translating it yields CASSPQANTEAFF.

The V gene is TRBV10-3, the J gene TRBJ1-3, with a tentative D call TRBD1 (6 bases). The CDR3 is made up of 16 amino acids. V shed 5 bases and J shed 2 bases, with 16 bases lying between them. Germline lookup yields CDR1 ENHRY and CDR2 SYGVKD. This chain's CDR3 is CAISHSGQSAGNTIYF. The CDR3, as DNA: TGTGCCATCAGTCATTCAGGACAGTCAGCTGGAAACACCATATATTTT.

This clone came up a few times. The CDR3 nucleotides are TGTGCCATCAGTGATCAGGGGCCCGGAAGCGCAACTAATGAAAAACTGTTTTTT. Translating gives CAISDQGPGSATNEKLFF. V usage is TRBV10-3 and J usage is TRBJ1-4; perhaps TRBD1 as D (6 bases). The V end lost 3 bases, the J end lost 0 bases, and 17 bases lay between the germline ends. The CDR3 spans 18 residues. Germline values: CDR1 ENHRY, CDR2 SYGVKD.

The CDR3 sequence: CASREYNEQFF. DNA for the CDR3: TGTGCCAGCCGGGAGTACAATGAGCAGTTCTTC. V gene TRBV28 combines with J gene TRBJ2-1; maybe TRBD2 (6 bases). V lost 8 bases to trimming and J lost 4 bases, with 6 bases between them. The CDR3 is made up of 11 amino acids. CDR1 and CDR2 (germline): MDHEN, SYDVKM.

This chain joins TRBV18 and TRBJ1-2, with TRBD1 matching 8 bases. Trimming took 3 bases from V and 7 from J; bases not matched to a gene: 4. From germline, CDR1 is KGHSH and CDR2 LQKENI. The CDR3 is made up of 13 amino acids. CDR3 region: CASSPTGVVGYTF. CDR3 bases: TGTGCCAGCTCACCGACAGGGGTAGTTGGCTACACCTTC.

The J gene is TRBJ2-3, the V gene TRBV6-1; 7 bases match TRBD1. The CDR3 consists of 15 residues. CDR1 is MNHNS, CDR2 SASEGT, per germline. V trimming: 6 bases; J trimming: 0 bases; junction bases outside the gene matches: 6. CDR3: CASRRTGTSTDTQYF. The CDR3 DNA sequence: TGTGCCAGCAGACGGACAGGCACTAGCACAGATACGCAGTATTTT.

This clone came up once. Compared with germline, one end of the junction differs, possibly owing to a read error. The J gene is TRBJ1-1, the V gene TRBV2; 10 positions agree with TRBD1. CDR1 and CDR2 (germline): SNHLY, FYNNEI. The CDR3 sequence is 14 residues long. The CDR3 DNA follows: TGTGCCAGCAAGGGACAGGGGATGAAAACTGAAGCTTTCTTT. Translated: CASKGQGMKTEAFF.

J is TRBJ1-5 and V is TRBV27; perhaps TRBD1 as D (5 bases). V was pared by 2 bases and J by 6 bases, with 11 bases between. CDR1 and CDR2 from the germline V gene are MNHEY and SMNVEV (reference sequence). The CDR3 extends over 14 amino acids. CDR3 region: CASSLAAGRQPQHF. In DNA, the CDR3 is TGTGCCAGCAGTTTAGCGGCAGGGCGTCAGCCCCAGCATTTT.

CDR3 in amino acids: CASSPMLDSGDDWDEQFF. CDR3 bases: TGTGCCAGCTCACCAATGCTTGATAGCGGGGATGACTGGGATGAGCAGTTCTTC. This rearrangement joins TRBV18 to TRBJ2-1; 8 bases are a match to TRBD2. With 2 bases clipped from V and 8 bases from J, the junction kept 17 bases outside the gene matches. Germline V gives CDR1 KGHSH, CDR2 LQKENI. This CDR3 contains 18 residues.